This TCR beta chain appears in the sequencing data of a study of shared clonotypes between healthy human individuals. Assay execution proceeded at the deep level. Clones were read by immunoSEQ multiplex PCR, and TCRdb kept only the in-frame ones, dropping some. This table holds some 2,500,000 clones, about 90% found once. The CDR3 has 17 amino acids. To note about this clone: The target antigen is unknown.

Points from the study as a whole: Naive CD4 clonotypes overlapped across a handful of donors at roughly 5%. Even with large depth, rarefaction showed that sorted-subset sequencing was incomplete.

This receptor was identified in a man younger than 35 in good health. Some clones in this sample may be carry-over from other donors' samples. V and J are TRBV21-1 and TRBJ2-5; no check of the table's D call, TRBD2, against the DNA was made. TRBV21-1 is tagged as a pseudogene. Sample: naive CD4+ T cells from PBMCs. The subset: CD45RA+ positively selected. The DNA for the CDR3 is TGTGCCAGCAGCAACCGACTAGCGGGAGGCCCTATCGAGACCCAGTACTTC. Protein sequence: CASSNRLAGGPIETQYF.